This TCR beta chain was sequenced during a study of blood T cell repertoires in COVID-19 (TCRdb year 2020). For context, the study as a whole: The collaborator samples originated in the United States, Italy and Spain and spanned the acute and convalescent phases of COVID-19. Where available, HLA class I and class II types were obtained from metadata supplied by the sample provider rather than from assay-based typing. The samples were drawn from two sources: the first 160 participants of the ongoing ImmuneRACE study, and 1,000 to 1,500 subjects contributed by 6 global collaborators. The prospective study material was composed of cDNA or gDNA derived from T cells, B-cell-depleted T cells, or PBMCs. Deeply sampled blood TCRbeta repertoires from subjects exposed to, actively infected with, or recovered from COVID-19 were included in the dataset. A freely available public database, intended as a resource for researchers studying the immune response to SARS-CoV-2, is where the repertoires were released. Sample metadata almost always included a de-identified subject ID, COVID-19 status, age in years and sex. Overall study outcomes, separate from this receptor: The amount of clinical and demographic metadata varied by source and participant and was provided uncurated.

The table lists this clone with a count of one. Its antigen target is currently unknown. The input lacks base qualities; no much larger clone sits a single base away. The immunoSEQ Assay, a bias-controlled multiplex PCR, was used to amplify TCRbeta CDR3 regions from genomic DNA. For the original study's pipeline: Nucleated cell counts per sample were estimated from amplification of reference gene primers within the assay. Sequence reads were collapsed and filtered to measure the absolute abundance of every unique TCRbeta CDR3 rearrangement. For each sample, productive Simpson clonality was calculated by taking the square root of Simpson's diversity index across productive rearrangements. TCRdb provides this immuneACCESS table in a form limited to in-frame rearrangements. Some clones are lacking; in checked studies, under half of them reflect an unresolved V gene, and why the rest are absent is not known. The DNA was the basis for D and trimming; V, J and clone size are from that table. The sample data list about 430,000 clones, and roughly 90% of these were observed just once. Approximately 1% of the sample is in the top ten clones.

There are 16 amino acids in the CDR3, from cysteine to phenylalanine inclusive. This entry keeps only the CDR3 DNA: 48 bases, framed from base 1. In the prospective study, participants were about 18 to 90 years old, resided in about 25 geographic areas of the United States, and were enrolled through a virtual design. In the prospective study, participants were assigned to cohorts based on the clinical history participants reported in a screening survey and a study questionnaire. Mobile phlebotomists in the prospective study collected whole blood, serum and a nasopharyngeal or oropharyngeal swab from every participant. Participants in the prospective study had the option to provide additional blood draws and questionnaires over a roughly two-month period. Blood samples from the prospective study were shipped frozen or at room temperature prior to DNA extraction.

The sequence came from a woman aged 25 to 45 with acute COVID-19. Sequencing was done on a sample of PBMCs or T cells enriched from blood (not recorded which). Recombination connected TRBV21-1 to TRBJ2-2; the DNA was not compared with TRBD1, the D call given in the table. TRBV21-1 counts as a pseudogene. The nucleotide sequence is given as TGTGCCAGCAGCAATTGGGACAGGCGGAACACCGGGGAGCTGTTTTTT. Translated, it gives CASSNWDRRNTGELFF.